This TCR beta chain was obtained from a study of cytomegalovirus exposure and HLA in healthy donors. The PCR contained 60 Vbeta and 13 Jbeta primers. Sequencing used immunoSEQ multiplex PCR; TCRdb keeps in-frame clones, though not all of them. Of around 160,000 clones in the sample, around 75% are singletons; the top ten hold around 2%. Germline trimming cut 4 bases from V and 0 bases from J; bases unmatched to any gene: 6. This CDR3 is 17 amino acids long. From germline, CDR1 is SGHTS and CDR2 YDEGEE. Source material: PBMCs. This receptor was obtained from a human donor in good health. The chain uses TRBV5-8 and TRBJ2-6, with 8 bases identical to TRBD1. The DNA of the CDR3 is TGTGCCAGCAGCACGGGACAGGAACTCTCTGGGGCCAACGTCCTGACTTTC. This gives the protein CASSTGQELSGANVLTF.